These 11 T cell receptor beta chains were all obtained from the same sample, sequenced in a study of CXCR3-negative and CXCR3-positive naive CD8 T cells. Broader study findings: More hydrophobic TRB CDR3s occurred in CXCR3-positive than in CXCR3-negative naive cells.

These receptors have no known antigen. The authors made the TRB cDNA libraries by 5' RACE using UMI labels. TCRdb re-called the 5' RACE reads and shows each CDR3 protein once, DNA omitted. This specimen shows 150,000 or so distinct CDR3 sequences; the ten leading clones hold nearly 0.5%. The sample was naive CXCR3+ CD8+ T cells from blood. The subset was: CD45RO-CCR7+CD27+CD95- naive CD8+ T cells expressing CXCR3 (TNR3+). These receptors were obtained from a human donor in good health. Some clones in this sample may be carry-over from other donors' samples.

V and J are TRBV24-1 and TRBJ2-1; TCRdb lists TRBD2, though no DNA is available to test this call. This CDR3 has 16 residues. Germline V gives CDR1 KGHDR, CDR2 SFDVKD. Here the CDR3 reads CATSDYITGLAGEQFF.

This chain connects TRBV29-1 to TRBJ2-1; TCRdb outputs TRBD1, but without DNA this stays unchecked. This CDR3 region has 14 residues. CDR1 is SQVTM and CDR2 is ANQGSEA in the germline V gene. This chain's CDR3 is CSVTEGYSYNEQFF.

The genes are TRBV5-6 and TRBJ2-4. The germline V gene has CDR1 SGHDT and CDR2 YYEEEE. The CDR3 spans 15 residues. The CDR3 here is CASREGPSAKNIQYF.

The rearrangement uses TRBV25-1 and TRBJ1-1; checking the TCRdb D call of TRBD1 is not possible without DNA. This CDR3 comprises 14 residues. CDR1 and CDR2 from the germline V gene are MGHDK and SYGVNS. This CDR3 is CASSDQDRAAEAFF.

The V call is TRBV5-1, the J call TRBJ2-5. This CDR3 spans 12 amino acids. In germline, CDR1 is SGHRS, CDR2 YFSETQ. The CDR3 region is CASSLVQETQYF.

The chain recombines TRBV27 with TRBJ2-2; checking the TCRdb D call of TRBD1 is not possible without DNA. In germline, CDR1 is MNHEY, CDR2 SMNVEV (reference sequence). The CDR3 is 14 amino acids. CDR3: CASSSGFYTGELFF.

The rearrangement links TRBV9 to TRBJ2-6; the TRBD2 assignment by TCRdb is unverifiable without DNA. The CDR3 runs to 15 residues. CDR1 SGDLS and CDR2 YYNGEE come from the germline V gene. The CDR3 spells CASSVAGGGANVLTF.

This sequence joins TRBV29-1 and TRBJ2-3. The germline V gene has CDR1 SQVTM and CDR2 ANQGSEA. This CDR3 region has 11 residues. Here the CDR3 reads CSGDWADTQYF.

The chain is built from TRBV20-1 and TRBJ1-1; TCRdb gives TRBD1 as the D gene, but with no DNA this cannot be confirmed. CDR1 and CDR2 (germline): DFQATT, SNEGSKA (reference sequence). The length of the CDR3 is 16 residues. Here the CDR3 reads CSAKTRDRGSDTEAFF.

The CDR3 protein is CTSSQAGPYTGELFF. This chain joins TRBV14 and TRBJ2-2; TCRdb picks TRBD1, but there is no DNA to check that call. The CDR3 runs 15 residues. Germline V lookup: CDR1 SGHDN, CDR2 FVKESK.

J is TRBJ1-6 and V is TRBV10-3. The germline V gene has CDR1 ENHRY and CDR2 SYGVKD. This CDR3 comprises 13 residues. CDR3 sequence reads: CAIRPSYNSPLHF.